This T cell receptor (beta chain) was obtained from a study of blood T cell repertoires in COVID-19. Study details: Some COVID-19 samples were acute and others convalescent; all came from the United States, Italy and Spain. The analysed material was cDNA or gDNA that came from T cells, B-cell-depleted T cells, or PBMCs.

Trimming pared 2 bases from V and 0 bases from J, leaving 8 bases between. CDR1 is MNHEY, CDR2 SMNVEV, per germline (reference sequence). This CDR3 region has 15 residues. In the study's own analysis: Amplification of reference gene primers provided the estimated nucleated cell counts. Only in-frame clones appear in the TCRdb table, and some are missing; sequencing was by immunoSEQ multiplex PCR. V and J calls and clone size are copied from that table; D and trimming were computed from the DNA. The sample includes some 88,000 clones, about 84% seen only once; the top ten take roughly 15%. What was sequenced was peripheral blood. This sequence originates from a woman aged 65 to 85 with acute or convalescent COVID-19. The chain uses TRBV27 and TRBJ2-1; D remains unclear. CDR3 in amino acids: CASSLAPSSYNEQFF. In DNA, the CDR3 is TGTGCCAGCAGTTTAGCTCCGAGCTCCTACAATGAGCAGTTCTTC.